The following is a T cell receptor beta chain sequence with its context. The data are from a study of blood T cell repertoires in COVID-19. Study-wide context: COVID-19 samples, acute and convalescent, were from the United States, Italy and Spain. Nucleic acid was either cDNA or gDNA, and it came from T cells, B-cell-depleted T cells, or PBMCs.

Germline loops: CDR1 SGDLS, CDR2 YYNGEE. The CDR3 loop spans 15 amino acids. V gave up 3 bases and J gave up 3 bases, with 13 bases separating them. Profiling relied on immunoSEQ multiplex PCR, and the TCRdb table lists in-frame clones only, not all of them. The sample records around 190,000 clones, approximately 80% being singletons. This TCR was recovered from a man between 60 and 75 years old with acute or convalescent COVID-19. The J gene is TRBJ1-5, the V gene TRBV9; a weak D match, TRBD1 (6 bases). The source material was peripheral blood. CDR3 in amino acids: CASSGQGSPNQPQHF. The CDR3 DNA is TGTGCCAGCAGCGGCCAGGGGAGCCCCAATCAGCCCCAGCATTTT.